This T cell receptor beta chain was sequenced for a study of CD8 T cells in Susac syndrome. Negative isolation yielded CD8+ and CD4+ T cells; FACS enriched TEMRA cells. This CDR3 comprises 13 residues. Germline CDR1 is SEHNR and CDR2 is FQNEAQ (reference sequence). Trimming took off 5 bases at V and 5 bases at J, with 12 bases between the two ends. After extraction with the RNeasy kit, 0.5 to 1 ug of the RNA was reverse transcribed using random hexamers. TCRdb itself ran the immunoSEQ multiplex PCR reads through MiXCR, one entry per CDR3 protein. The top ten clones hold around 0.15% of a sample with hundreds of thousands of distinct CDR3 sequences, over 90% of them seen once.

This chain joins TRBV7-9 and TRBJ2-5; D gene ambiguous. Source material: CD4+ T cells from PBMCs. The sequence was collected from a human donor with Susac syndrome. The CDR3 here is CASSVSQRETQYF. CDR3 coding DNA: TGTGCCAGCAGCGTCTCGCAAAGGGAGACCCAGTACTTC.